This TCR beta chain was sequenced during a study of blood T cells in healthy people across ages. Whole-study results and caveats: Possibly confounding the expanded clonotype changes was the fact that donor CMV status was unknown.

Using a J-beta primer mix together with a sample-barcoded 5' primer, a second PCR was run for roughly 7 to 11 cycles. Every molecule of cDNA carried a tag from a template-switch adaptor with 12 random nucleotides. Each sample yielded at least 2.5 million CDR3-containing paired-end reads. TCRdb processed the 5' RACE reads anew with MiXCR; each CDR3 protein has one entry. The table shows some 1.5 million distinct CDR3 sequences, with under 30% occurring only once. In germline, CDR1 is SGHRS, CDR2 YFSETQ. This CDR3 contains 12 residues. V was trimmed by 5 bases and J by 12 bases, leaving 17 bases between them. This clonotype was seen just once. The antigen remains undetermined.

This chain links TRBV5-1 with TRBJ1-1; D is perhaps TRBD1 (5 bases). The sequenced material came from blood. The clonotype comes from a woman in her thirties in good health. The CDR3: CASREGRLRTFF. The CDR3 DNA sequence: TGCGCCAGCAGAGAGGGACGTCTTAGGACTTTCTTT.